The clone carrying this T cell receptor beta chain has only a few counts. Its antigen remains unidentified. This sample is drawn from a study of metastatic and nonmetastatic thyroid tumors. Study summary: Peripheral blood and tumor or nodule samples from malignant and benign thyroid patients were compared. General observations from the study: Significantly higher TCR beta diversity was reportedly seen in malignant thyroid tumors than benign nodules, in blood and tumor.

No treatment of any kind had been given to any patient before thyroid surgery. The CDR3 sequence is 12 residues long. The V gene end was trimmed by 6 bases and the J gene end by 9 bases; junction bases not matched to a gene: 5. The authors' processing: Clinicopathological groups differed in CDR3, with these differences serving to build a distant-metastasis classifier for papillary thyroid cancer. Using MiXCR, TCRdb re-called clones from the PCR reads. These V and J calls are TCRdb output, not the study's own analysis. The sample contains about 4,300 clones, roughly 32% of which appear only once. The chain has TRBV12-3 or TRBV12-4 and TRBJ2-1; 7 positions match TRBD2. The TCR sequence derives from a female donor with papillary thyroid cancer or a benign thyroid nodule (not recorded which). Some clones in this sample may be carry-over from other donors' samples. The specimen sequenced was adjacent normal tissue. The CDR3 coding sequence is TGTGCCAGCAGGGAACGGGGGGTTGAGCAGTTCTTC. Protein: CASRERGVEQFF.